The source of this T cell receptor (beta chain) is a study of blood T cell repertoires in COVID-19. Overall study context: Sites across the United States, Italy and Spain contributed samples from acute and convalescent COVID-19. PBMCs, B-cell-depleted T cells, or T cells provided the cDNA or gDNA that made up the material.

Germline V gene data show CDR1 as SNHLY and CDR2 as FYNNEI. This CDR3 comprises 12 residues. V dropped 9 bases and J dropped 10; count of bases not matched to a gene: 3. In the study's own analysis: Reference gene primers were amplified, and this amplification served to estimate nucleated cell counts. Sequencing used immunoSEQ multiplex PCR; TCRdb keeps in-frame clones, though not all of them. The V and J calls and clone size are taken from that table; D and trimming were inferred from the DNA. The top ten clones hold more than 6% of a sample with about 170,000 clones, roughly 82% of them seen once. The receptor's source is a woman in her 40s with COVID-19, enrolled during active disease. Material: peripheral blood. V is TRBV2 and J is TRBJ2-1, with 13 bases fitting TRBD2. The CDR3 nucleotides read TGTGCCAGTTCGACTAGCGGGGGGGAGCAGTTCTTC. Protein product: CASSTSGGEQFF.